Given below is one T cell receptor (beta chain) in context. Its antigen is unknown. The entry originates in a study of blood T cells in healthy people across ages. Study-wide findings and caveats: Per million T cells, the diversity of TCR beta decreased roughly linearly as age advanced. Correlation between TCR beta diversity and naive T cell percentage was strong.

Through a sample-barcoded 5' primer and a J-beta primer mix, a second PCR was run for 7 to 11 cycles. TCRdb re-called the 5' RACE reads through MiXCR, storing one row per CDR3 protein. The table shows 1 million or so distinct CDR3 sequences, with around 43% occurring only once. The CDR3 loop spans 18 amino acids. The ends were cut back, 0 bases at V and 2 bases at J, with 17 bases in the middle. Per germline, CDR1 MRHNA and CDR2 SNTAGT. The genes are TRBV6-4 and TRBJ2-4; D is tentatively TRBD1 or TRBD2 (5 bases each). The clonotype originates from a woman aged 55-70 years in good health. The sample taken for sequencing was blood. Here the CDR3 DNA reads TGTGCCAGCAGTGACTCGAAATGGGGGAGTGGGACCAAAAACATTCAGTACTTC. The encoded protein is CASSDSKWGSGTKNIQYF.